Following are 23 T cell receptor beta chains from one sample sequenced in a study of blood T cell repertoires in COVID-19. Libraries were prepared by immunoSEQ multiplex PCR; TCRdb keeps only in-frame clonotypes and omits some of them. Of hundreds of thousands of clones in the sample, 65% to 90% were seen once. Source material: peripheral blood. These receptors all stem from a man aged 50-60 years with active or convalescent COVID-19.

The chain links TRBV7-9 to TRBJ2-7, with D perhaps matching TRBD1 (6 bases). V was shortened by 5 bases and J by 7 bases, with 18 bases between the two germline ends. The CDR3 has 14 amino acids. CDR1 and CDR2 from the germline V gene are SEHNR and FQNEAQ (reference sequence). CDR3 sequence (DNA): TGTGCCAGCAGCCCGGGACACCTTATGGGGGAGCAGTACTTC. This encodes CASSPGHLMGEQYF.

This clone was seen only a few times. V usage is TRBV19 and J usage is TRBJ1-5, with 12 bases fitting TRBD1. This CDR3 spans 20 amino acids. The junction had 21 bases not matched to a gene; V was cut back by 5 bases and J by 7 bases. CDR1 LNHDA and CDR2 SQIVND come from the germline V gene (reference sequence). In nucleotides, the CDR3 is TGTGCCAGTAGTTCCAAGCCGGGACAGGGGGCTTGGGGTTTTCGGCAGCCCCAGCATTTT. It translates to CASSSKPGQGAWGFRQPQHF.

The chain recombines TRBV11-2 with TRBJ2-2; tentative D call: TRBD1 (5 bases). Germline assignment: CDR1 SGHAT and CDR2 FQNNGV. The CDR3 has 16 amino acids. Between the trimmed V and J ends, which lost 0 bases and 4 bases, there was a span of 12 bases. This CDR3 is CASSLESGRATGELFF. DNA of the CDR3: TGTGCCAGCAGCTTAGAATCCGGCAGGGCCACCGGGGAGCTGTTTTTT.

The J gene is TRBJ1-2, the V gene TRBV27; the match to TRBD1 covers 9 bases. V gave up 4 bases and J gave up 4 bases; unmatched junction bases: 7. This CDR3 has 15 residues. The germline CDR1 and CDR2 sequences are MNHEY and SMNVEV (reference sequence). CDR3 loop: CASSYKGQGSYGYTF. The CDR3 DNA reads TGTGCCAGCAGTTATAAAGGACAGGGGAGCTATGGCTACACCTTC.

This sequence joins TRBV4-1 and TRBJ2-1; TRBD2 agrees at 7 bases. The junction had 10 bases not matched to a gene; V was cut back by 4 bases and J by 4 bases. Germline loops: CDR1 MGHRA, CDR2 YSYEKL. This CDR3 spans 16 amino acids. Here the CDR3 DNA reads TGCGCCAGCAGCCCTCTGGGACTAACCTTATACAATGAGCAGTTCTTC. It yields the protein CASSPLGLTLYNEQFF.

The chain links TRBV23-1 to TRBJ2-1; TRBD1 might be the D (5 bases). TRBV23-1 is sorted into the ORF group, with uncertain function. This CDR3 has 14 residues. Trimming pared 10 bases from V and 8 bases from J, leaving 21 bases between. CDR3 loop: CATTGHPNGDEQFF. The CDR3 DNA sequence: TGCGCCACCACAGGACACCCCAACGGTGATGAGCAGTTCTTC.

This clone has more than one count but fewer than ten. This chain joins TRBV20-1 and TRBJ2-1; D unclear. The CDR3 contains 11 residues. The germline V gene encodes CDR1 DFQATT and CDR2 SNEGSKA (reference sequence). CDR3 sequence reads: CTPGLGNEQFF. The CDR3 bases are TGCACCCCCGGGTTGGGCAATGAGCAGTTCTTC.

The J gene is TRBJ1-5, the V gene TRBV6-2 or TRBV6-3; TRBD1 agrees at 9 bases. Germline CDR1 reads MNHEY; CDR2 reads SVGEGT. This CDR3 contains 15 residues. The V segment lost 4 bases and the J segment 13 bases; nucleotides outside the gene matches: 14. The CDR3 coding sequence is TGTGCCAGCAGTTCCAGACAGGGGGTCTATGGGCCTCAGCATTTT. Translation gives CASSSRQGVYGPQHF.

The genes are TRBV9 and TRBJ2-1; 13 bases map to TRBD2. The germline gives CDR1 SGDLS, CDR2 YYNGEE. The CDR3 extends over 16 amino acids. The junction had 8 bases not matched to a gene; V was cut back by 4 bases and J by 7 bases. This chain's CDR3 is CASSLRTSGSANEQFF. The CDR3, as DNA: TGTGCCAGCAGCCTTCGGACTAGCGGGAGTGCTAATGAGCAGTTCTTC.

The CDR3 coding sequence is TGCAGCGTTTCCGGTACGGGACAAGAAAACTATGGCTACACCTTC. Translating it yields CSVSGTGQENYGYTF. The chain has TRBV29-1 and TRBJ1-2; D possibly corresponds to TRBD1 (6 bases). CDR3 length: 15 amino acids. Germline V gene data show CDR1 as SQVTM and CDR2 as ANQGSEA. Trimming stripped 5 bases from V and 2 bases from J, with 18 bases between.

CDR3 sequence reads: CASSQIDRGHYEQYF. The CDR3 DNA sequence: TGCGCCAGCAGCCAAATCGACAGGGGGCATTACGAGCAGTACTTC. V gene TRBV5-1 combines with J gene TRBJ2-7; TRBD1 aligns across 10 bases. After removal of 4 bases from V and 4 bases from J, the junction contained 8 bases not matched to a gene. The CDR3 consists of 15 residues. Germline CDR1 is SGHRS and CDR2 is YFSETQ.

The chain is built from TRBV7-6 and TRBJ2-5; the match to TRBD2 covers 10 bases. CDR1 is SGHVS and CDR2 is FNYEAQ in the germline V gene. The CDR3 length is 15 residues. V trimming: 3 bases; J trimming: 5 bases; junction bases outside the gene matches: 6. Written as DNA, the CDR3 is TGTGCCAGCAGCTTCTCTAGCGGGAGTGGGGAGACCCAGTACTTC. The encoded protein is CASSFSSGSGETQYF.

This clone came up a few times. The V call is TRBV10-3, the J call TRBJ1-5, with a tentative D call TRBD1 (6 bases). The CDR3 spans 15 residues. Germline V gene data show CDR1 as ENHRY and CDR2 as SYGVKD. Deletions cut 6 bases from V and 0 bases from J, with 12 bases between. CDR3 region: CAISTHRDSNQPQHF. CDR3 in DNA: TGTGCCATCAGCACCCACAGGGATAGCAATCAGCCCCAGCATTTT.

The genes are TRBV4-3 and TRBJ1-1; TRBD1 agrees at 7 bases. CDR1 and CDR2 from the germline V gene are LGHNA and YSLEER. CDR3 length equals 17 residues. J gave up 1 base and V 1 base, and 9 bases lay outside the gene matches. CDR3 amino acids: CASSQGGMDRRNTEAFF. CDR3 sequence (DNA): TGCGCCAGCAGCCAAGGCGGGATGGACAGGCGGAACACTGAAGCTTTCTTT.

V usage is TRBV30 and J usage is TRBJ2-1; 10 bases agree with TRBD1. Germline V lookup: CDR1 GTSNPN, CDR2 SVGIG (reference sequence). J lost 8 bases, V lost 5 bases, and 9 bases had no gene match. This CDR3 has 14 residues. Here the CDR3 reads CAWCPGTGADEQFF. For the CDR3, the DNA is TGTGCCTGGTGTCCCGGGACAGGGGCAGATGAGCAGTTCTTC. Supplemented by reference TRBV30 and TRBJ2-1, the full variable domain reads SQTIHQWPATLVQPVGSPLSLECTVEGTSNPNLYWYRQAAGRGLQLLFYSVGIGQISSEVPQNLSASRPQDRQFILSSKKLLLSDSGFYLCAWCPGTGADEQFFGPGTRLTVL.

The V and J genes are TRBV28 and TRBJ2-7; 9 nucleotides match TRBD1. This CDR3 has 16 residues. V lost 7 bases to trimming and J lost 3 bases; unmatched junction nucleotides: 13. Germline V CDR1 and CDR2: MDHEN, SYDVKM. The CDR3 is CASISPPGQGDYEQYF. CDR3 bases: TGTGCCAGCATTTCCCCCCCGGGACAGGGTGACTACGAGCAGTACTTC. Based on the CDR3 plus reference TRBV28 and TRBJ2-7, the full variable domain is DVKVTQSSRYLVKRTGEKVFLECVQDMDHENMFWYRQDPGLGLRLIYFSYDVKMKEKGDIPEGYSVSREKKERFSLILESASTNQTSMYLCASISPPGQGDYEQYFGPGTRLTVT.

This chain links TRBV3-1 (or the pseudogene TRBV3-2) with TRBJ2-1, with 7 bases that match TRBD2. This CDR3 comprises 18 residues. Trimming cost V 2 bases and J 10 bases; bases outside gene matches: 20. Germline V gene lookup returns CDR1 LGHDT and CDR2 YNNKEL (reference sequence). DNA of the CDR3: TGTGCCAGCAGCCAATTCGCTGGGGGTTGGCGGGAGAGACAGGAGCAGTTCTTC. It encodes CASSQFAGGWRERQEQFF.

A few counts support this clone. The chain is built from TRBV2 and TRBJ2-5; possibly TRBD2 for D (6 bases). CDR1 and CDR2 from the germline V gene are SNHLY and FYNNEI. V was clipped by 3 bases and J by 4 bases, with 18 bases between them. The CDR3 totals 16 residues. The CDR3 loop is CASSDSLGRLGETQYF. CDR3 DNA sequence: TGTGCCAGCAGTGACTCTCTTGGGAGGCTCGGAGAGACCCAGTACTTC.

The chain joins TRBV7-2 to TRBJ2-2, with 14 bases lining up with TRBD2. CDR1 and CDR2 from the germline V gene are SGHTA and FQGNSA. This CDR3 is 14 amino acids long. The trim removed 5 bases at V and 7 bases at J, leaving 0 bases unmatched. For the CDR3, the DNA is TGTGCCAGCAGCGGGACTAGCGGGAGCGGGGAGCTGTTTTTT. It is translated as CASSGTSGSGELFF.

This chain joins TRBV5-1 and TRBJ2-3, with 8 bases fitting TRBD2. The CDR3 runs 15 residues. Trimming at V came to 4 bases and at J to 4 bases, leaving 8 bases not matched to a gene. Germline values: CDR1 SGHRS, CDR2 YFSETQ. For the CDR3, the DNA is TGCGCCAGCAGCCAGGACCTAGCGGGCTCAGATACGCAGTATTTT. Translation gives CASSQDLAGSDTQYF.

The rearrangement links TRBV12-5 to TRBJ2-7; 8 bases align to TRBD1. The junction had 19 bases not matched to a gene; V was cut back by 2 bases and J by 4 bases. This CDR3 region has 19 residues. The V gene's germline CDR1 is LGHNT and CDR2 FRNRAP. The CDR3 DNA reads as TGTGCTAGTGGTTTGAACCCCCTTCGACAGGGGACAGAGAAATACGAGCAGTACTTC. Its translation is CASGLNPLRQGTEKYEQYF.

For the CDR3, the DNA is TGTGCCAGCAGCGCCGGGGGCAGCGGGGTCTACGAGCAGTACTTC. Its protein is CASSAGGSGVYEQYF. The chain employs TRBV9 and TRBJ2-7; tentatively, D is TRBD2 (7 bases). Germline V gene sequence: CDR1 SGDLS, CDR2 YYNGEE. The CDR3 runs to 15 residues. The V and J ends lost 3 bases and 3 bases respectively, with 16 bases between them.

The chain employs TRBV19 and TRBJ2-7, with 9 bases that match TRBD2. The length of the CDR3 is 16 residues. Germline-derived CDR1 and CDR2 are LNHDA and SQIVND (reference sequence). The junction had 14 bases not matched to a gene; V was cut back by 5 bases and J by 6 bases. This chain's CDR3 is CASSPTTSGLRVEQYF. Here the CDR3 DNA reads TGTGCCAGTAGTCCGACCACTAGCGGGCTCAGGGTCGAGCAGTACTTC.